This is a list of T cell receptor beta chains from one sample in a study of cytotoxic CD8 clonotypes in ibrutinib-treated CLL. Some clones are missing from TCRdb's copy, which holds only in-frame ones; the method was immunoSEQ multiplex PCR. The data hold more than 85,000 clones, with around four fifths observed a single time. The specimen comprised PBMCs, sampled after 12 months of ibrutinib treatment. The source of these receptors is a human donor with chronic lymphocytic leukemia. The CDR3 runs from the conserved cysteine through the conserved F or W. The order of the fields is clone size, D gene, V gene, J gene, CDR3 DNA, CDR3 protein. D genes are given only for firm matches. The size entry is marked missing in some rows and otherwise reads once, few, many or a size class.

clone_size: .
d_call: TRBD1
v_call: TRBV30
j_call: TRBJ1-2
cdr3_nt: TGTGCCTGGAGTCCAGGGGGAAACTATGGCTACACCTTC
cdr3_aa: CAWSPGGNYGYTF

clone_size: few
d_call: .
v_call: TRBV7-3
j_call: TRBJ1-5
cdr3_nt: TGTGCCAGCAGCTTAAACGTCAATCAGCCCCAGCATTTT
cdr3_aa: CASSLNVNQPQHF

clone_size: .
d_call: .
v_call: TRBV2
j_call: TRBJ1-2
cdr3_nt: TGTGCCAGCAGTCCACAGGAGAGCTATGGCTACACCTTC
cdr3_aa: CASSPQESYGYTF

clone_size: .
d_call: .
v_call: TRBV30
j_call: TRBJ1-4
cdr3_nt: TGTGCCTGGAGACGGGCAGGGTTGGATGAAAAACTGTTTTTT
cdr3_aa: CAWRRAGLDEKLFF

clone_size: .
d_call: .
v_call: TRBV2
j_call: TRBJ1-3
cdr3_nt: TGTGCCAGCTGCTACAGGGTTGGAAACACCATATATTTT
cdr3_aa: CASCYRVGNTIYF

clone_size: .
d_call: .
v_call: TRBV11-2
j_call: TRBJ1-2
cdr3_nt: TGTGCCAGCAGCGACGGTTTATATGGCTACACCTTC
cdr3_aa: CASSDGLYGYTF

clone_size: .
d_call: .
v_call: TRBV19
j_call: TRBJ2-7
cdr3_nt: TGTGCCAGTAGTATATCAGGGGCTGGTAACGAGCAGTACTTC
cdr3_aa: CASSISGAGNEQYF

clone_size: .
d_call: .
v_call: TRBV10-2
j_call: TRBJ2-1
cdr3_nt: TGCGCCAGCAGGAGGGACGCGGATGAGCAGTTCTTC
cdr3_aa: CASRRDADEQFF

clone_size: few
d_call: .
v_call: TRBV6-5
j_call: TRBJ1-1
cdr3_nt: TGTGCCAGCAGTTACAGGGGTAGCACTGAAGCTTTCTTT
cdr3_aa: CASSYRGSTEAFF

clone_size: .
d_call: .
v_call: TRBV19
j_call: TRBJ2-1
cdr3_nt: TGTGCCAGTAGTATAGTAGTCACGAGCTCCTACAATGAGCAGTTCTTC
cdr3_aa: CASSIVVTSSYNEQFF

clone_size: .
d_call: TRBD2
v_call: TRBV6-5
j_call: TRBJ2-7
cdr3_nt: TGTGCCAGCAGACCGAGCGGGGGGGCCCCCTACGAGCAGTACTTC
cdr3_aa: CASRPSGGAPYEQYF

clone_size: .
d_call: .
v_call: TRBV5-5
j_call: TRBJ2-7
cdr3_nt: TGTGCCAGCAGCTTGGCCCTACTGTCCTACGAGCAGTACTTC
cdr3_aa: CASSLALLSYEQYF

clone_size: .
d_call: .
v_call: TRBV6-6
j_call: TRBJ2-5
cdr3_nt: TGTGCCAGCAGGGCCCCTCAGGGGAGGGAGACCCAGTACTTC
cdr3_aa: CASRAPQGRETQYF

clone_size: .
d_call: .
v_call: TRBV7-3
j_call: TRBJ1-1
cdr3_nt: TGTGCCAGCGCCGCGGAAGGGGGATACACTGAAGCTTTCTTT
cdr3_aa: CASAAEGGYTEAFF

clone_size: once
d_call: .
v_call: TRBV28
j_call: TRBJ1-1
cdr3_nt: TGTGCCAGCAGTTTAACCGAAGCTTTCTTT
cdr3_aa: CASSLTEAFF

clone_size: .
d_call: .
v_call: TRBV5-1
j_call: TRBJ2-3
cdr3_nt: TGCGCCAGCAGCTGGGGTGCGTCGGATACGCAGTATTTT
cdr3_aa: CASSWGASDTQYF

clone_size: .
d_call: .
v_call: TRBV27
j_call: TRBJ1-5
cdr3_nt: TGTGCCAGCAGTCCTCAGGGGAATCAGCCCCAGCATTTT
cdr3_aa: CASSPQGNQPQHF

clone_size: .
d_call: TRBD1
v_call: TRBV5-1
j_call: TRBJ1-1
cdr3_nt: TGCGCCAGCAGCTTCGGACAGGGAGCTGAAGCTTTCTTT
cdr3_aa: CASSFGQGAEAFF

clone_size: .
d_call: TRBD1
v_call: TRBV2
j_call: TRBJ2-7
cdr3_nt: TGTGCCAGCAGACGAGGACAGGAACTCTACGAGCAGTACTTC
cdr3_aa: CASRRGQELYEQYF

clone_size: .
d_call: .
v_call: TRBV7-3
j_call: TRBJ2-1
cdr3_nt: TGTGCCAGCAGCTTAGACAGCAACAATGAGCAGTTCTTC
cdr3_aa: CASSLDSNNEQFF

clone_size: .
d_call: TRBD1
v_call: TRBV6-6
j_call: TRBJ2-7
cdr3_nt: TGTGCCAGCAGGCCTCCGGGGACAGGGGGCTTCGAGCAGTACTTC
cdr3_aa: CASRPPGTGGFEQYF

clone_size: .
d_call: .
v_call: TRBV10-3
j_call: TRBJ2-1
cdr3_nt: TGTGCCATCAGTGAGTCCGGGGGTTCCATATACAATGAGCAGTTCTTC
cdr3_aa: CAISESGGSIYNEQFF

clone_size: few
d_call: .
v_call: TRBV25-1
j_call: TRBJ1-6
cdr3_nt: TGTGCCAGCACCCGGGATGGCTCACCCCTCCACTTT
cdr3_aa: CASTRDGSPLHF

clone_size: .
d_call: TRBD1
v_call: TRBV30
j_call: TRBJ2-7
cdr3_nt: TGTGCCTGGAGTGCTAAACAGGGGGGCTACGAGCAGTACTTC
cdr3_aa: CAWSAKQGGYEQYF

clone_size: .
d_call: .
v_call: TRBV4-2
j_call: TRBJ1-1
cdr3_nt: TGTGCCAGCAGCCAAGATGGTAGTCTTAACACTGAAGCTTTCTTT
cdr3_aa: CASSQDGSLNTEAFF

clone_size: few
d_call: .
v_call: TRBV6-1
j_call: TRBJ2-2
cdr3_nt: TGTGCCAGCAGTGACAGGGTCGAGCTGTTTTTT
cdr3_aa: CASSDRVELFF

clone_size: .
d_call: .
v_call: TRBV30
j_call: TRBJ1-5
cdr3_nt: TGTGCCTTGGAGTTAGGGGGAGGACAGCCCCAGCATTTT
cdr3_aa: CALELGGGQPQHF